The clone carrying this TCR beta chain showed up just a few times. Its matching antigen is unknown. The record originates from a study of vaccination and CD4 T cells after COVID-19. Study as a whole: Median time from second vaccine dose to sampling was 72 days (14 to 241).

The CDR3 consists of 13 residues. V dropped 3 bases and J dropped 7 bases, with 12 bases sitting between them. The treatment here: roughly 10-day PBMC culture with coronavirus spike peptide pools or control peptides (ViraFEST assay). The Oncomine TCR Beta short-read assay was applied to DNA of cultured CD4+ T cells. TCRdb re-derived calls from the PCR reads in MiXCR, one entry per CDR3 protein. The data contain around 15,000 distinct CDR3 sequences, 50% to 70% of them singletons. Sequenced here: CD4+ T cells from blood, cultured in vitro, sampled after SARS-CoV-2 vaccination. This TCR came from a human donor who had recovered from COVID-19. The V and J genes are TRBV12-3 or TRBV12-4 and TRBJ1-2, with D tentatively TRBD1 (5 bases). CDR3 loop: CASSFAQVGGYTF. The DNA of the CDR3 is TGTGCCAGCAGTTTTGCACAGGTCGGTGGCTACACCTTC.